One and the same sample provided the 17 T cell receptor beta chains below, sequenced in a study of blood T cell repertoires in COVID-19. Clones were read by immunoSEQ multiplex PCR, and TCRdb kept only the in-frame ones, dropping some. The sample lists about 81,000 clones, roughly 82% occurring once. Material for sequencing was peripheral blood. Receptors were obtained from a human donor in a cohort sampled during active COVID-19.

The V and J genes are TRBV6-5 and TRBJ1-6; no clear D gene. Trimming removed 0 bases from V and 5 bases from J, with 8 bases in between. Germline values: CDR1 MNHEY, CDR2 SVGAGI. This CDR3 has 15 amino acids. CDR3 region: CASSYSGFNNSPLHF. In DNA, the CDR3 is TGTGCCAGCAGTTACTCCGGGTTCAATAATTCACCCCTCCACTTT.

The J gene is TRBJ2-7, the V gene TRBV4-3; TRBD2 aligns across 10 bases. The CDR3 is 15 amino acids. The V and J ends lost 0 bases and 2 bases, in that order; junction bases with no gene match: 1. The germline V gene has CDR1 LGHNA and CDR2 YSLEER. In nucleotides, the CDR3 is TGCGCCAGCAGCCAAGAAGGACTAGCGGCCTACGAGCAGTACTTC. As protein: CASSQEGLAAYEQYF.

The rearrangement uses TRBV7-8 and TRBJ2-5; possibly TRBD2 for D (5 bases). Germline V gene sequence: CDR1 SGHVS, CDR2 FQNEAQ. The V and J ends lost 5 bases and 0 bases respectively, with 16 bases between them. This CDR3 has 16 amino acids. The CDR3 DNA sequence: TGTGCCAGCAGCCCGACCAGAGGGCCGTACCAAGAGACCCAGTACTTC. Protein sequence: CASSPTRGPYQETQYF. Combining the CDR3 with reference TRBV7-8 and TRBJ2-5 gives the whole variable domain GAGVSQSPRYKVAKRGQDVALRCDPISGHVSLFWYQQALGQGPEFLTYFQNEAQLDKSGLPSDRFFAERPEGSVSTLKIQRTQQEDSAVYLCASSPTRGPYQETQYFGPGTRLLVL.

Only a few counts were recorded for this clone. The chain employs TRBV10-3 and TRBJ2-1, with 8 positions matching TRBD2. This CDR3 region has 18 residues. V lost 4 bases and J lost 6; bases outside the gene matches: 17. From germline, CDR1 is ENHRY and CDR2 SYGVKD. CDR3 protein: CAISAPGLDQFNSNEQFF. CDR3 in DNA: TGTGCCATCAGTGCCCCGGGACTAGATCAATTTAATTCCAATGAGCAGTTCTTC.

This rearrangement joins TRBV5-5 to TRBJ2-7; D not certain. Trimming removed 2 bases at V and 4 bases at J, with 16 bases between. The CDR3 consists of 15 residues. Germline loops: CDR1 SGHKS, CDR2 YYEKEE (reference sequence). CDR3 protein: CASSFAVPPTYEQYF. The CDR3 region has the DNA TGTGCCAGCAGCTTCGCGGTGCCCCCGACTTACGAGCAGTACTTC.

This clone was recorded a few times. The rearrangement links TRBV5-1 to TRBJ2-7; 11 bases agree with TRBD1. This CDR3 has 14 amino acids. Trimming removed 3 bases from V and 5 bases from J; junction bases left unmatched: 4. Germline loops: CDR1 SGHRS, CDR2 YFSETQ. CDR3 coding DNA: TGCGCCAGCAGCTCGGGACAGGGGGTACACGAGCAGTACTTC. Residues: CASSSGQGVHEQYF. Based on the CDR3 plus reference TRBV5-1 and TRBJ2-7, the full variable domain is KAGVTQTPRYLIKTRGQQVTLSCSPISGHRSVSWYQQTPGQGLQFLFEYFSETQRNKGNFPGRFSGRQFSNSRSEMNVSTLELGDSALYLCASSSGQGVHEQYFGPGTRLTVT.

This clone was seen a handful of times. The V call is TRBV2, the J call TRBJ1-5; D is possibly TRBD1 (6 bases). Germline lookup yields CDR1 SNHLY and CDR2 FYNNEI. V was clipped by 5 bases and J by 3 bases, with 11 bases between them. This CDR3 contains 14 residues. The CDR3 DNA follows: TGTGCCAGCAGTCGAGACAGGCCCAATCAGCCCCAGCATTTT. The encoded protein is CASSRDRPNQPQHF.

This chain uses TRBV9 with TRBJ1-1; the D is unclear. CDR1 SGDLS and CDR2 YYNGEE come from the germline V gene. V was trimmed by 3 bases and J by 11 bases, leaving 17 bases between them. The CDR3 contains 13 residues. In DNA, the CDR3 is TGTGCCAGCAGCGAAACAGATATCCAAGTCGCTTTCTTT. Translated, it gives CASSETDIQVAFF. Based on the CDR3 plus reference TRBV9 and TRBJ1-1, the full variable domain is DSGVTQTPKHLITATGQRVTLRCSPRSGDLSVYWYQQSLDQGLQFLIQYYNGEERAKGNILERFSAQQFPDLHSELNLSSLELGDSALYFCASSETDIQVAFFGQGTRLTVV.

V and J are TRBV19 and TRBJ1-1; D gene ambiguous. Germline V lookup: CDR1 LNHDA, CDR2 SQIVND (reference sequence). This CDR3 comprises 11 residues. The V end was cut by 5 bases, the J end by 6 bases, with 7 bases between. The CDR3 nucleotides are TGTGCCAGTAGTTCCTCAGCTGAAGCTTTCTTT. Translating it yields CASSSSAEAFF.

The CDR3 bases are TGTGCCACCAGCAGAAAGGGGGCAGGGGGAGGTGAGCAGTTCTTC. It yields the protein CATSRKGAGGGEQFF. V is TRBV15 and J is TRBJ2-1, with D possibly TRBD1 on 7 matching bases. V lost 2 bases to trimming and J lost 9 bases, with 17 bases between them. The CDR3 consists of 15 residues. CDR1 LNHNV and CDR2 YYDKDF come from the germline V gene (reference sequence).

The V and J genes are TRBV2 and TRBJ1-6; 7 bases agree with TRBD1. V lost 4 bases, J lost 9 bases, and 3 bases stayed unmatched. The CDR3 length is 13 residues. Germline V CDR1 and CDR2: SNHLY, FYNNEI. The CDR3 reads CASSGGGGSPLHF. CDR3 DNA: TGTGCCAGCAGTGGAGGGGGCGGTTCACCCCTCCACTTT. The full variable domain, completed using reference TRBV2 and TRBJ1-6, is EPEVTQTPSHQVTQMGQEVILRCVPISNHLYFYWYRQILGQKVEFLVSFYNNEISEKSEIFDDQFSVERPDGSNFTLKIRSTKLEDSAMYFCASSGGGGSPLHFGNGTRLTVT.

As regards this clone: Its ends do not fully match the called genes, so a read error is possible. This chain joins TRBV7-7 and TRBJ2-2, with TRBD1 identical over 9 bases. The CDR3 covers 15 residues. The V gene's germline CDR1 is SSHAT and CDR2 FNYEAQ (reference sequence). CDR3 loop: CASSLERQGAGELFF. The CDR3, as DNA: TGTGCTAGCAGCTTGGAGAGACAGGGGGCCGGGGAGCTGTTTTTT.

This clone was detected only once. This chain connects TRBV5-1 to TRBJ1-2; TRBD1 agrees at 7 bases. Per germline, CDR1 SGHRS and CDR2 YFSETQ. J gave up 5 bases and V 0 bases, and 7 bases lay outside the gene matches. The CDR3 extends over 15 amino acids. DNA for the CDR3: TGCGCCAGCAGCTTGGCCGCGGGGACAGAATATGGCTACACCTTC. Its protein product is CASSLAAGTEYGYTF.

This rearrangement joins TRBV7-9 to TRBJ2-7; 13 bases are a match to TRBD2. The germline V gene has CDR1 SEHNR and CDR2 FQNEAQ (reference sequence). CDR3 length: 17 residues. Trimming took 4 bases from V and 0 from J; bases not matched to a gene: 6. CDR3 nucleotide sequence: TGTGCCAGCAGCTCCGGGACTAGCGGGGATAGCTCCTACGAGCAGTACTTC. This translates into CASSSGTSGDSSYEQYF.

CDR3 loop: CAWNLADYNSPLHF. The CDR3 DNA follows: TGTGCCTGGAATCTTGCAGACTATAATTCACCCCTCCACTTT. This chain links TRBV30 with TRBJ1-6; no clear D gene. V lost 4 bases to trimming and J lost 3 bases, with 10 bases between them. There are 14 residues in the CDR3. Germline assignment: CDR1 GTSNPN and CDR2 SVGIG (reference sequence).

This rearrangement joins TRBV19 to TRBJ1-2; 8 bases are shared with TRBD1. CDR1 LNHDA and CDR2 SQIVND come from the germline V gene (reference sequence). J lost 8 bases, V lost 3 bases, and 8 bases had no gene match. The CDR3 contains 14 residues. The CDR3 is CASSMGDRRSGYTF. DNA of the CDR3: TGTGCCAGTAGTATGGGGGACAGGAGATCAGGCTACACCTTC.

This clone was observed a single time. The chain carries TRBV7-2 and TRBJ2-3; 9 bases fit TRBD1. This CDR3 has 15 amino acids. V trimming: 8 bases; J trimming: 5 bases; junction bases outside the gene matches: 11. Germline values: CDR1 SGHTA, CDR2 FQGNSA. CDR3 sequence (DNA): TGTGCCAGCTGCTCCCGGACAGGGGCGGGAGATACGCAGTATTTT. This sequence encodes CASCSRTGAGDTQYF.